These 7 T cell receptor beta chains originate from one sample sequenced in a study of blood T cell repertoires in COVID-19. Profiled with immunoSEQ multiplex PCR; TCRdb holds only in-frame clones, not every one. The table records under 250,000 clones, around four fifths of them present only once. Sequences were obtained from peripheral blood. These receptors were obtained from a woman aged 60-70 years with active or convalescent COVID-19.

This rearrangement joins TRBV4-1 to TRBJ1-5; D not certain. Trimming removed 0 bases from V and 7 bases from J, with 7 bases in between. The CDR3 runs to 13 residues. Germline V lookup: CDR1 MGHRA, CDR2 YSYEKL. The CDR3 region has the DNA TGCGCCAGCAGCCAAGATCAAAGCCAGCCCCAGCATTTT. Amino acid sequence: CASSQDQSQPQHF.

The chain joins TRBV4-2 to TRBJ2-1; 7 bases fit TRBD1. Germline-derived CDR1 and CDR2 are LGHNA and YNFKEQ. The V segment lost 3 bases and the J segment 0 bases; nucleotides outside the gene matches: 2. The CDR3 extends over 15 amino acids. This chain's CDR3 is CASSQTGSSYNEQFF. DNA of the CDR3: TGTGCCAGCAGCCAGACAGGGAGCTCCTACAATGAGCAGTTCTTC.

The chain is built from TRBV5-1 and TRBJ2-5; D perhaps matches TRBD1 (6 bases). This CDR3 region has 15 residues. Germline assignment: CDR1 SGHRS and CDR2 YFSETQ. V was cut by 1 base and J by 1 base, with 11 bases left in between. CDR3 DNA: TGCGCCAGCAGCTTGCCACTACAGGGCCAAGAGACCCAGTACTTC. Translation: CASSLPLQGQETQYF.

The rearrangement links TRBV10-3 to TRBJ2-1; 7 nucleotides line up with TRBD1. This CDR3 comprises 16 residues. The V gene end was trimmed by 0 bases and the J gene end by 3 bases; junction bases not matched to a gene: 5. Per germline, CDR1 ENHRY and CDR2 SYGVKD. The CDR3 here is CAISESWTGDYNEQFF. For the CDR3, the DNA is TGTGCCATCAGTGAGTCTTGGACAGGAGACTACAATGAGCAGTTCTTC.

The J gene is TRBJ2-2, the V gene TRBV7-6, with TRBD1 identical over 8 bases. There are 15 residues in the CDR3. Germline V lookup: CDR1 SGHVS, CDR2 FNYEAQ. Germline trimming cut 1 base from V and 7 bases from J; bases unmatched to any gene: 5. The CDR3 here is CASSLGTGKYGELFF. The CDR3 nucleotides read TGTGCCAGCAGCTTAGGGACAGGGAAGTACGGGGAGCTGTTTTTT. Together with reference TRBV7-6 and TRBJ2-2, the CDR3 gives the full variable domain: GAGVSQSPRYKVTKRGQDVALRCDPISGHVSLYWYRQALGQGPEFLTYFNYEAQQDKSGLPNDRFSAERPEGSISTLTIQRTEQRDSAMYRCASSLGTGKYGELFFGEGSRLTVL.

The chain has TRBV5-1 and TRBJ2-7; 8 nucleotides agree with TRBD2. CDR3 length: 16 residues. V gave up 0 bases and J gave up 2 bases; unmatched junction bases: 7. Germline V gives CDR1 SGHRS, CDR2 YFSETQ. The CDR3 bases are TGCGCCAGCAGCTTGGGAGCGGGAGCGAGTACCTACGAGCAGTACTTC. As protein: CASSLGAGASTYEQYF.

The chain employs TRBV29-1 and TRBJ1-1; D uncertain. CDR3 length: 13 amino acids. V lost 7 bases and J lost 0, with 12 bases in between. The germline V gene has CDR1 SQVTM and CDR2 ANQGSEA. CDR3 sequence: CSAAATMNTEAFF. The CDR3 bases are TGCAGCGCTGCGGCGACGATGAACACTGAAGCTTTCTTT.